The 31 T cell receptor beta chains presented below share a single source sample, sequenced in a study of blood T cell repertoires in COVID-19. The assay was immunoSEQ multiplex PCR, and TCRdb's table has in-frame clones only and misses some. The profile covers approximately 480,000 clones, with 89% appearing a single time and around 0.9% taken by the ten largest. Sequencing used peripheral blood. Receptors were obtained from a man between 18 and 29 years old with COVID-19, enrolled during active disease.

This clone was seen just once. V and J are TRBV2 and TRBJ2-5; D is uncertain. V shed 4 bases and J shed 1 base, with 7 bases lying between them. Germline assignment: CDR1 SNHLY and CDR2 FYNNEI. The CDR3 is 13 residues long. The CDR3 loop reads CASSGQVQETQYF. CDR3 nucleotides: TGTGCCAGCAGTGGACAAGTCCAAGAGACCCAGTACTTC. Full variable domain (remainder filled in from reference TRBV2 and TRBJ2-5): EPEVTQTPSHQVTQMGQEVILRCVPISNHLYFYWYRQILGQKVEFLVSFYNNEISEKSEIFDDQFSVERPDGSNFTLKIRSTKLEDSAMYFCASSGQVQETQYFGPGTRLLVL.

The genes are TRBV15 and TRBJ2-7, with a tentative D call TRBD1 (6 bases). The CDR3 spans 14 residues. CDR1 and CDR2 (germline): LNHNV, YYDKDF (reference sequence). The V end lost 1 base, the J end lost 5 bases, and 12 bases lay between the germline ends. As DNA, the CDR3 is TGTGCCACCAGCAGAGCCCAGGGGCGGCACGAGCAGTACTTC. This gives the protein CATSRAQGRHEQYF. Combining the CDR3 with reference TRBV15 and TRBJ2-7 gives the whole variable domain DAMVIQNPRYQVTQFGKPVTLSCSQTLNHNVMYWYQQKSSQAPKLLFHYYDKDFNNEADTPDNFQSRRPNTSFCFLDIRSPGLGDTAMYLCATSRAQGRHEQYFGPGTRLTVT.

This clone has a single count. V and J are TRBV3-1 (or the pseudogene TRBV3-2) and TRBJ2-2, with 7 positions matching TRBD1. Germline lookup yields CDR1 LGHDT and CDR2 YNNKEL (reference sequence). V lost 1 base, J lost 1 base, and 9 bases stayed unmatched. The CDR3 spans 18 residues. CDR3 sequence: CASSQARDSIKNTGELFF. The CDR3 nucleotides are TGTGCCAGCAGCCAAGCGAGGGACAGTATCAAGAACACCGGGGAGCTGTTTTTT.

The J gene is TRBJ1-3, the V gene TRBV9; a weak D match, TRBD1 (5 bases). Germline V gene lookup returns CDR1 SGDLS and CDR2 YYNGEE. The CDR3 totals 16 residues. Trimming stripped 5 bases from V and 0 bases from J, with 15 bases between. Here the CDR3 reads CASSPDGGVSGNTIYF. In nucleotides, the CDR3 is TGTGCCAGCAGTCCCGACGGGGGTGTCTCTGGAAACACCATATATTTT.

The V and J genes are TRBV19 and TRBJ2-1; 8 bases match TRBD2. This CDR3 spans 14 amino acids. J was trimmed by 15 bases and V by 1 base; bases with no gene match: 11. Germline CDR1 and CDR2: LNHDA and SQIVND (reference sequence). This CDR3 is CASSIGGGGRPPFF. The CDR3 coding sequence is TGTGCCAGTAGTATAGGGGGTGGCGGGAGGCCCCCGTTCTTC.

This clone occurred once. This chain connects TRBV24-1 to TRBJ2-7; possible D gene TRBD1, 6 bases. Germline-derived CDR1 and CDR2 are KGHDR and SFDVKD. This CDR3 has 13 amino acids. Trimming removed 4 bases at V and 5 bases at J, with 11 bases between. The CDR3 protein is CATSDQGHDEQYF. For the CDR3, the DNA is TGTGCCACCAGTGACCAGGGACACGACGAGCAGTACTTC.

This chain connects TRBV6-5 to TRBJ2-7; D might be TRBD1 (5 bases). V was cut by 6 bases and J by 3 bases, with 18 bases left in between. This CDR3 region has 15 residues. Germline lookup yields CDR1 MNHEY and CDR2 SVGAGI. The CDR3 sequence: CASRLDRTINYEQYF. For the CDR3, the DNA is TGTGCCAGCAGACTCGACAGAACAATAAACTACGAGCAGTACTTC.

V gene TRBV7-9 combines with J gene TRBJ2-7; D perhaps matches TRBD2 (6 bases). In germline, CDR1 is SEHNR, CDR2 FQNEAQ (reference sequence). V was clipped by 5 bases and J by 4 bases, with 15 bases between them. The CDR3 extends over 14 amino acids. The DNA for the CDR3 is TGTGCCAGCAGCCCCGGGACTCTTAGATACGAGCAGTACTTC. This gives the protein CASSPGTLRYEQYF.

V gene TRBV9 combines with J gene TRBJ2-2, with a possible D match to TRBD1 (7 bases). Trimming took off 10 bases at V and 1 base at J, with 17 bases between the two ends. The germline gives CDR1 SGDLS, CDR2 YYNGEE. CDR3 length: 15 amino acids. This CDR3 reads CAGVGGTVNTGELFF. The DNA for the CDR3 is TGTGCCGGAGTAGGGGGGACAGTGAACACCGGGGAGCTGTTTTTT.

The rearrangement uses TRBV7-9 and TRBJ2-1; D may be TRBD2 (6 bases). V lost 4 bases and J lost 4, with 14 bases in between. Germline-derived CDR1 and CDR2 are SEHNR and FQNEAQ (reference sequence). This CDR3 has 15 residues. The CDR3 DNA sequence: TGTGCCAGCAGCTATCCGGGACTTCGATACAATGAGCAGTTCTTC. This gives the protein CASSYPGLRYNEQFF.

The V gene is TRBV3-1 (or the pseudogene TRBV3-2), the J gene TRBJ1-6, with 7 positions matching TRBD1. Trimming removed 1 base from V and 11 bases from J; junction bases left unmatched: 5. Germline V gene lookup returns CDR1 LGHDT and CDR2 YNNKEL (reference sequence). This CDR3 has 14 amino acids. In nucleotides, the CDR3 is TGTGCCAGCAGCCAAGGGGAACAGGGGACACCCCTCCACTTT. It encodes CASSQGEQGTPLHF.

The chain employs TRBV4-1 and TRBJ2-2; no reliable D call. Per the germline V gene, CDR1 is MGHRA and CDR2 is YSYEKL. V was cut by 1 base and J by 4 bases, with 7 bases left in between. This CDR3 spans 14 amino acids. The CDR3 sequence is CASSQADTTGELFF. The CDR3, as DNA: TGCGCCAGCAGCCAAGCCGACACCACCGGGGAGCTGTTTTTT.

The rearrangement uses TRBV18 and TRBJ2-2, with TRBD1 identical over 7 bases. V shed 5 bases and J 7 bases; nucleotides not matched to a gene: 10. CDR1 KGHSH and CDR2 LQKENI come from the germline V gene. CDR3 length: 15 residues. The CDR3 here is CASSFSTGLNGELFF. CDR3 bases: TGTGCCAGCTCATTTTCGACAGGGCTAAACGGGGAGCTGTTTTTT.

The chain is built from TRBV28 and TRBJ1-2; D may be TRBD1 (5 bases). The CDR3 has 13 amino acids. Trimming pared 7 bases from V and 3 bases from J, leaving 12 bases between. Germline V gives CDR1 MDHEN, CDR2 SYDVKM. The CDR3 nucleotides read TGTGCCAGCATGGAGGGGTGGGACTATGGCTACACCTTC. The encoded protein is CASMEGWDYGYTF.

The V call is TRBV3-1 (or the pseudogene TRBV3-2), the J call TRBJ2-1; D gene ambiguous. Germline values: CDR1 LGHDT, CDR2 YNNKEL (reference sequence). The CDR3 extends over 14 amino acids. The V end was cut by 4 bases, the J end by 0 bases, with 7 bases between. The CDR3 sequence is CASSPRSSYNEQFF. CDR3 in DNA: TGTGCCAGCAGCCCCCGGAGCTCCTACAATGAGCAGTTCTTC.

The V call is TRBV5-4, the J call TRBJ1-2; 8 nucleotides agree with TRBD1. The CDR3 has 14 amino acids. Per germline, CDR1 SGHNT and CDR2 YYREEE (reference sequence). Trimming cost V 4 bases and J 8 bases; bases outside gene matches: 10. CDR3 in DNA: TGTGCCAGCAGCCTTGACAGGGGTTTGGGCGGCTACACCTTC. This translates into CASSLDRGLGGYTF.

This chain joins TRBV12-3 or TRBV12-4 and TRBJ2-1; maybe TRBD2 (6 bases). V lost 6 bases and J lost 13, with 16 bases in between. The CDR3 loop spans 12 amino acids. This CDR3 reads CASSPAGTFQFF. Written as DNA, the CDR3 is TGTGCCAGCAGCCCAGCCGGGACTTTTCAGTTCTTC.

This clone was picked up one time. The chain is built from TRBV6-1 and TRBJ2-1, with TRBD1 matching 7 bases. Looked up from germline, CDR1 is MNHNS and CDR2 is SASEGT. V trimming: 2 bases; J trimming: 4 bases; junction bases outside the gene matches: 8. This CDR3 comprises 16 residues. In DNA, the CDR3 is TGTGCCAGCAGTGAATTTTTGGGACAGAGGTACAATGAGCAGTTCTTC. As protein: CASSEFLGQRYNEQFF.

The CDR3 is CASSNGQRGSLADSYEQYF. In DNA, the CDR3 is TGTGCCAGCAGCAACGGACAAAGGGGGTCCCTAGCCGATTCCTACGAGCAGTACTTC. V is TRBV7-9 and J is TRBJ2-7; a weak D match, TRBD1 (6 bases). CDR1 is SEHNR, CDR2 FQNEAQ, per germline (reference sequence). Trimming stripped 5 bases from V and 1 base from J, with 27 bases between. This CDR3 has 19 residues.

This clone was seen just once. For the CDR3, the DNA is TGTGCCAGTGGGGCCGTGAGAAATGAAAAACTGTTTTTT. Protein: CASGAVRNEKLFF. The chain carries TRBV6-5 and TRBJ1-4, with D possibly TRBD1 on 5 matching bases. The germline V gene encodes CDR1 MNHEY and CDR2 SVGAGI. The CDR3 has 13 residues. The V gene lost 9 bases and the J gene lost 5 bases, with 13 bases spanning the gap.

CDR3 nucleotide sequence: TGTGCCAGCAGTCGACACACAACTAATGAAAAACTGTTTTTT. It encodes CASSRHTTNEKLFF. V usage is TRBV6-2 or TRBV6-3 and J usage is TRBJ1-4; D unresolved. Per the germline V gene, CDR1 is MNHEY and CDR2 is SVGEGT. The CDR3 runs 14 residues. Between the trimmed V and J ends, which lost 5 bases and 0 bases, there was a span of 7 bases.

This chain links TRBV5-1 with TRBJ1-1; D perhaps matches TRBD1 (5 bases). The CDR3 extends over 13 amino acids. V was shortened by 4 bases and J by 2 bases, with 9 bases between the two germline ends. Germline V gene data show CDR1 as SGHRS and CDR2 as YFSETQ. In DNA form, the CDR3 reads TGCGCCAGCAGCGAACAGGTTAACACTGAAGCTTTCTTT. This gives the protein CASSEQVNTEAFF.

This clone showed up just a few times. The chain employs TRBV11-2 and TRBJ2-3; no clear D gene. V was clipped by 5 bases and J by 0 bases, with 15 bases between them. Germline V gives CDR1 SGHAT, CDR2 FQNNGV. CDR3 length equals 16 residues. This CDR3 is CASSALGTLSTDTQYF. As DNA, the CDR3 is TGTGCCAGCAGCGCCCTCGGTACTCTAAGCACAGATACGCAGTATTTT.

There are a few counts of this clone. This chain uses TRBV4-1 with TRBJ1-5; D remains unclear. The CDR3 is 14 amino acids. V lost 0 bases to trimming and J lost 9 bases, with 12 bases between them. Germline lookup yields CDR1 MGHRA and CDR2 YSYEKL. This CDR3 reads CASSQDRGVGPQHF. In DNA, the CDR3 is TGCGCCAGCAGCCAAGACAGAGGAGTAGGGCCCCAGCATTTT.

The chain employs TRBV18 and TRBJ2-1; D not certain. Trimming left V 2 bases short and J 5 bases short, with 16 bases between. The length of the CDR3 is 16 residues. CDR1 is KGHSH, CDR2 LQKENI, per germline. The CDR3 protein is CASSPSTVLEDNEQFF. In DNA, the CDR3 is TGTGCCAGCTCACCATCCACGGTGCTCGAAGACAATGAGCAGTTCTTC.

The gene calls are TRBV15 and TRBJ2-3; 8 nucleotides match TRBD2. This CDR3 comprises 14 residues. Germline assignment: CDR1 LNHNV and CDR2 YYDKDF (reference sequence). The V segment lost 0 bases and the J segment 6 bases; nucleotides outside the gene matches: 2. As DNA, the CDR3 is TGTGCCACCAGCAGAGATCGGGAGGGCGATACGCAGTATTTT. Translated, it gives CATSRDREGDTQYF.

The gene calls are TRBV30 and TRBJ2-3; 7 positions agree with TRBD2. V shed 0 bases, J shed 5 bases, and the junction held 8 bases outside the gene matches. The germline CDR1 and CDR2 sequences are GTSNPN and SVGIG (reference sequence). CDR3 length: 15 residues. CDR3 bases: TGTGCCTGGAGTGTGACGGCGGGAGTGGGAGATACGCAGTATTTT. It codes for CAWSVTAGVGDTQYF.

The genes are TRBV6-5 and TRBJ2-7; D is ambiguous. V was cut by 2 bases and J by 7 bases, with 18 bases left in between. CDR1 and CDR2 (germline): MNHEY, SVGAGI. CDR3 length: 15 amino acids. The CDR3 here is CASSYGSSRSQEQYF. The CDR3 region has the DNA TGTGCCAGCAGTTACGGTTCGTCCCGATCCCAGGAGCAGTACTTC.

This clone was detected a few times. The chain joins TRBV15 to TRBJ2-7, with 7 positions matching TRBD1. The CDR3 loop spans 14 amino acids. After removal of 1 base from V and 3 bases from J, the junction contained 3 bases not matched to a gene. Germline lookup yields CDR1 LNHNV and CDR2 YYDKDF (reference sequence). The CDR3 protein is CATSRAGTVYEQYF. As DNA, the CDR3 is TGTGCCACCAGCAGAGCCGGGACAGTCTACGAGCAGTACTTC.

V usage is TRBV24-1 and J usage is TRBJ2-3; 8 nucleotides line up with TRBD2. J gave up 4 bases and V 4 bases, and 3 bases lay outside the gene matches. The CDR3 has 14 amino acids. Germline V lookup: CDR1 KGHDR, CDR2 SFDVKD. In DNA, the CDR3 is TGTGCCACCAGTGACCGGGGGGGGTCAGATACGCAGTATTTT. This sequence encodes CATSDRGGSDTQYF.

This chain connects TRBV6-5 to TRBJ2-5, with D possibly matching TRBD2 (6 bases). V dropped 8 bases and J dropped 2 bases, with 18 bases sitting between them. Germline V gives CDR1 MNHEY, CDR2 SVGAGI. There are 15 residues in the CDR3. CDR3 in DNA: TGTGCCAGCCGAATCATTTTTCGGGAGCAAGAGACCCAGTACTTC. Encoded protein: CASRIIFREQETQYF.